This TCR beta chain was obtained from a study of identical twins. Germline loops: CDR1 LGHDT, CDR2 YNNKEL (reference sequence). V shed 2 bases and J shed 1 base, with 11 bases lying between them. The CDR3 is 15 amino acids. MiXCR, applied by TCRdb to the 5' RACE reads, yields one record per CDR3 protein. This table holds some 1,600,000 distinct CDR3 sequences, under 35% found once. Material for sequencing was cord blood. The J gene is TRBJ2-5, the V gene TRBV3-1, with D possibly matching TRBD2 (5 bases). The sequence derives from a newborn girl in good health. CDR3: CASSQIGLAQETQYF. The CDR3, as DNA: TGTGCCAGCAGCCAAATCGGACTCGCCCAAGAGACCCAGTACTTC.